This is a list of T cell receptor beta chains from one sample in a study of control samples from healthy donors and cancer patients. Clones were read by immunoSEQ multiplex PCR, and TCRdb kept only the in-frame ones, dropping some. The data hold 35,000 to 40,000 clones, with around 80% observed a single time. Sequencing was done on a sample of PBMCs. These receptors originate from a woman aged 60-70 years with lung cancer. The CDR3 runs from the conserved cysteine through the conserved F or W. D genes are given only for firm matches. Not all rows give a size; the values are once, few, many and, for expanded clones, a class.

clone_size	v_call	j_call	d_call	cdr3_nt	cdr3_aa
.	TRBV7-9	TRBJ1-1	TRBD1	TGTGCCAGCAGCTCGGGACAGGCGGCAGATTTCTTT	CASSSGQAADFF
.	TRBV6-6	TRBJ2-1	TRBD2	TGTGCCAGCAGACTAGCGGGAGGTGAGCAGTTCTTC	CASRLAGGEQFF
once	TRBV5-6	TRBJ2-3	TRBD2	TGTGCCAGCAGTCCACTAGCGGGGGGCACAGATACGCAGTATTTT	CASSPLAGGTDTQYF
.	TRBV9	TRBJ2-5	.	TGTGCCAGCAGCGTAGCAGGGCAAGAGACCCAGTACTTC	CASSVAGQETQYF
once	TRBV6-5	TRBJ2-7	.	TGTGCCAGCATTCGACAGGATTTTTACTACTTC	CASIRQDFYYF
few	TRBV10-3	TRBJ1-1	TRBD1	TGTGCCATCAAACGGGACAGAGAGAACACTGAAGCTTTCTTT	CAIKRDRENTEAFF
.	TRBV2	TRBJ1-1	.	TGTGCCAGCAGTGCCGAACGGGGGCTTTTAAACACTGAAGCTTTCTTT	CASSAERGLLNTEAFF
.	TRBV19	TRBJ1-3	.	TGTGCCAGTAGTAGGGGGACGACGGGAAACACCATATATTTT	CASSRGTTGNTIYF
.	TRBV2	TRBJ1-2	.	TGTGCCGGCAGTGAAGGGGGACTGGCGGCTAACTATGGCTACACCTTC	CAGSEGGLAANYGYTF
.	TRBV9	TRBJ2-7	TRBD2	TGTGCCAGCAGCTCGCGACTAGCGAAGAGCTACGAGCAGTACTTC	CASSSRLAKSYEQYF
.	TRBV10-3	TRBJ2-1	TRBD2	TGTGCCATCAGGAGCGGGAGTCGGCATGAGCAGTTCTTC	CAIRSGSRHEQFF
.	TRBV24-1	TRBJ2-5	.	TGTGCCACCAGTGATTACTCCGGGGGCGGAGAGACCCAGTACTTC	CATSDYSGGGETQYF
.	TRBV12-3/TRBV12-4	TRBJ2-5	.	TGTGCCAGCAGTTATTGGGGAGGAGAGACCCAGTACTTC	CASSYWGGETQYF
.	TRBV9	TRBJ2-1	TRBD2	TGTGCCAGCAGCGTAGTACTAGCGGGGATCAATGAGCAGTTCTTC	CASSVVLAGINEQFF
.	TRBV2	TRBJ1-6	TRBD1	TGTGCCAGCAGTGAAAGGCCAGGGGGTAGGAATTCACCCCTCCACTTT	CASSERPGGRNSPLHF
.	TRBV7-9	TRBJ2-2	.	TGTGCCAGCAGCTTAGAGCCAACGAACACCGGGGAGCTGTTTTTT	CASSLEPTNTGELFF
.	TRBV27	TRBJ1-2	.	TGTGCCAGCAGGCTAGGAGTGGGGGATGGCTACACCTTC	CASRLGVGDGYTF